The entry below describes one TCR beta chain. This clonotype has ten or more counts. Its antigen is currently not known. No clone much larger than this one lies a single base away; base qualities are absent. The TCR beta CDR3 regions were amplified from RNA transcripts. A first-round RT-PCR of the TCR CDR3 used the HTBI primer set with the Qiagen OneStep RT-PCR kit. A second multiplex PCR round built the libraries, followed by size selection and purification. Libraries were sequenced paired-end with 100 bp reads on an Illumina HiSeq2000. The study's processing was this. SOAPnuke was used to process the raw data, removing reads that contained adapters or uncalled bases, had a mean Phred below 15, or lacked an exact match to the constant primer or identifier. High-quality paired reads were merged with COPE v1.2.5, and unique nucleotide sequences were defined as clonotypes. MiTCR v1.1 was used to align clonotypes to the IMGT TRBV, TRBD and TRBJ reference segments. The analysis included only V-J combinations with a frequency above 0.0001, which together covered approximately 99% of the repertoires. A TCS score was defined as the ratio between F50 (clonal expansion) and ExV (chaos), using BLOSUM62-based TCRdist between CDR3 peptides within each V-J. Welch's t-statistics and random forest reduced some 510 V-J features to roughly 13, which were used in a naive Bayes classifier (R e1071). TCRdb applied fastp at Q25 and MiXCR to the public reads, then kept only in-frame beta chains. Records with the same CDR3 protein are collapsed into one entry carrying the most frequent genes and DNA. The V and J calls shown here were made by TCRdb, not taken from the authors' results. The sample profile shows some 250,000 distinct CDR3 sequences; roughly 14% of them were found once. Jointly, the top ten make up more than 10% of the sample.

The data belong to a study of T cells in Graves' hyperthyroidism and ophthalmopathy (dated by TCRdb to the late 2010s). Some background on the complete study: Peripheral blood was sampled at the time of initial diagnosis, prior to any treatment. In addition, the study compared T-cell repertoires in thyroid tissue and in blood from 6 or 7 Graves' hyperthyroidism patients. To identify TCR V-J signatures that set the groups apart, the researchers used a discovery cohort of roughly 100 patients, made up of 40 to 45 with Graves' ophthalmopathy and 57 with stable Graves' hyperthyroidism. Following sampling, methimazole starting at 30 mg daily was given to hyperthyroidism patients, and high-dose intravenous methylprednisolone was given to ophthalmopathy patients. Prospective prediction of ophthalmopathy was tested in an independent validation cohort of about 19 hyperthyroidism patients and 15 to 17 patients who later progressed to ophthalmopathy. The 100 discovery patients were randomly divided into training and test sets at a 7:3 ratio. The paper describes TCR Vbeta CDR3 sequencing of 140 or so peripheral blood samples, made up of about 40 ophthalmopathy patients, around 78 hyperthyroidism patients and about 17 progressor patients. On the study overall, not on this receptor specifically: Blood samples also contained most of the expanded thyroid clonotypes (frequency above 0.001), which suggests that blood repertoires may reflect thyroid immune responses. Sample size was not statistically predetermined, and blinding of investigators to group allocation was not performed. In cross-validation, a model built on a 13 V-J signature told ophthalmopathy apart from stable hyperthyroidism with approximately 91% sensitivity and 81% to 82% specificity, and in testing the same model reached 80%/75%. In validation, the model predicted progression to ophthalmopathy with approximately 70% sensitivity and over 72% specificity, a median of around six months before onset.

The CDR3 spans 15 residues, from the cysteine through the phenylalanine. CDR3 DNA only is kept here, 45 bases in frame from base 1. The germline V gene yields MDHEN for CDR1 and SYDVKM for CDR2. The V end gives up 6 bases and the J end 3 bases, leaving 7 bases in the junction not matched to a gene. Hyperthyroidism patients were newly diagnosed, had a disease duration of under 2 months, and were aged 18 to 65 years. Patients with uncontrolled infections, other autoimmune diseases, pregnancy or lactation were excluded. Diagnoses were based on clinical symptoms, serum thyroxine and TRAb, thyroid ultrasound and orbital computed tomography. Blood from progressor patients was drawn when they were first diagnosed with hyperthyroidism, before any ophthalmopathy symptoms appeared. PBMCs were separated from roughly 10 ml of fresh peripheral blood using Ficoll-Paque density gradient centrifugation. Progressor patients were initially diagnosed with Graves' hyperthyroidism and developed ophthalmopathy during follow-up. Total RNA was extracted with Trizol reagent, and quality was checked on an Agilent 2100 Bioanalyzer.

This clonotype originated in a woman aged 35 to 49 with Graves' hyperthyroidism that later progressed to Graves' ophthalmopathy. This chain is built from TRBV28 and TRBJ2-7; 11 bases in the junction line up with TRBD1. The sequencing input was blood. For the CDR3, the sequence is CASSRGGTGGYEQYF. Here is the DNA: TGTGCCAGCAGCCGTGGCGGGACAGGGGGCTACGAGCAGTACTTC.